The entry that follows covers one TCR beta chain sequence. What it binds is not known. The CDR3 is 16 amino acids. Germline V gene lookup returns CDR1 LNHNV and CDR2 YYDKDF (reference sequence). The ends were cut back, 6 bases at V and 5 bases at J, with 20 bases in the middle. The protocol was immunoSEQ multiplex PCR, while the TCRdb copy is restricted to in-frame clones and leaves out a portion. The sample carries about 45,000 clones, around four fifths recorded once. This entry comes from a study of OX40 agonist ivuxolimab in advanced cancers. Turning to the study itself: The study treated patients with ivuxolimab, an agonistic anti-OX40 (CD134) antibody. A male proportion of about 84% was recorded, with mean age about 54 years and range 23 to 79. Previous treatment with anti-PD-1, anti-PD-L1 or anti-CTLA-4 therapy was allowed; 40% had received some. Findings and caveats of the study: The study found among the lowest clonal expansion in partial responders at 0.1-3.0 mg/kg.

The receptor was derived from an adult with an advanced solid tumor such as melanoma, head and neck, liver or kidney cancer. The sample consisted of CD4+ or CD8+ T cells sorted from blood, taken in a trial of the OX40 agonist ivuxolimab. V usage is TRBV15 and J usage is TRBJ2-1; D is uncertain. The CDR3 loop reads CATSGSSSLIDNEQFF. The CDR3 DNA sequence: TGTGCCACCAGTGGCTCGTCCTCCCTCATCGACAATGAGCAGTTCTTC.